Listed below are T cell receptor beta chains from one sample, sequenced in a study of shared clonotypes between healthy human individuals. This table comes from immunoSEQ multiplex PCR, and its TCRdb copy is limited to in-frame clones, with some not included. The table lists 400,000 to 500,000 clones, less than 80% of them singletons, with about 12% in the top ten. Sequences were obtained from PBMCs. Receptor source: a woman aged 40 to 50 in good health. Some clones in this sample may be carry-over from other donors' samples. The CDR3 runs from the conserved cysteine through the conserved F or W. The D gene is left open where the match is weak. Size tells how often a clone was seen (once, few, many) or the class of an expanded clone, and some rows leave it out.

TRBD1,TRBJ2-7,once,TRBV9,CASSVEQGSEQYF,TGTGCCAGCAGCGTGGAACAGGGGTCCGAGCAGTACTTC
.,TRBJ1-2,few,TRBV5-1,CASSLVPGTYGYTF,TGCGCCAGCAGCTTGGTACCAGGGACCTATGGCTACACCTTC
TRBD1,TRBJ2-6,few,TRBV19,CASRRQGGTNVLTF,TGTGCCAGTAGAAGACAGGGTGGGACCAACGTCCTGACTTTC
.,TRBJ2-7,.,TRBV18,CASSLSSYEQYF,TGTGCCAGCTCACTTTCCTCCTACGAGCAGTACTTC
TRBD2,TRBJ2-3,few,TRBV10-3,CAISESWLAGVRQTDTQYF,TGTGCCATCAGTGAGTCGTGGCTAGCGGGAGTACGTCAGACAGATACGCAGTATTTT
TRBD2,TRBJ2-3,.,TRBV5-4,CASSLAGGSGTDTQYF,TGTGCCAGCAGCTTGGCTGGCGGGAGCGGCACAGATACGCAGTATTTT
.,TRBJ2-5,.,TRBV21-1,CASSKGDLRTSQETQYF,TGTGCCAGCAGCAAAGGGGACCTAAGGACTTCTCAAGAGACCCAGTACTTC
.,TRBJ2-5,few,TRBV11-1,CASSLEGLETQYF,TGTGCCAGCAGCTTAGAGGGCCTTGAGACCCAGTACTTC
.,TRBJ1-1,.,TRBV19,CASSIDRRSRQNTEAFF,TGTGCCAGTAGTATAGATCGTAGATCCCGGCAGAACACTGAAGCTTTCTTT
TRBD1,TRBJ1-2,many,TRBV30,CAWSRDRDGDYGYTF,TGTGCCTGGAGCCGGGACAGGGATGGGGACTATGGCTACACCTTC
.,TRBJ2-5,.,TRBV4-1,CASSQWNYDHEQYF,TGCGCCAGCAGCCAATGGAACTATGACCATGAGCAGTACTTC
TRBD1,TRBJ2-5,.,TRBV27,CASNRQGGQETQYF,TGTGCCAGCAATCGACAGGGCGGCCAAGAGACCCAGTACTTC
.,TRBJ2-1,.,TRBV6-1,CASTPTVYNEQFF,TGTGCCAGCACCCCGACAGTGTACAATGAGCAGTTCTTC
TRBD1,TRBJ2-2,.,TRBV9,CASSSSSGGTGWLDTGELFF,TGTGCCAGCAGCTCCAGTAGCGGCGGGACAGGGTGGTTGGACACCGGGGAGCTGTTTTTT
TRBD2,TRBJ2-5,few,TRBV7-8,CASSQRDSYVEQYF,TGTGCCAGCAGCCAGCGGGACTCGTATGTAGAGCAGTACTTC
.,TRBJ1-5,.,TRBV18,CASSETVNQPQHF,TGTGCCAGCTCGGAGACAGTTAATCAGCCCCAGCATTTT
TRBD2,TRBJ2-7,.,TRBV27,CASSLFAASGNEQYF,TGTGCCAGCAGTTTATTCGCGGCTAGCGGCAACGAGCAGTACTTC
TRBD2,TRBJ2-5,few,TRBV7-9,CASSSGLAGVGGETQYF,TGTGCCAGCAGCTCGGGACTAGCGGGAGTTGGGGGGGAGACCCAGTACTTC
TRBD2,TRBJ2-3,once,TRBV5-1,CASSLDGHRASGTTDTQYF,TGCGCCAGCAGCTTGGATGGGCACCGGGCTAGCGGGACCACAGATACGCAGTATTTT
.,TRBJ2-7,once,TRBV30,CAWSVAGVYEQYF,TGTGCCTGGAGTGTGGCAGGGGTCTACGAGCAGTACTTC
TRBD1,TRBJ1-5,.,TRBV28,CASSLKDRGNQPQHF,TGTGCCAGCAGTTTGAAGGACAGGGGGAATCAGCCCCAGCATTTT
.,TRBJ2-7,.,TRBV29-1,CSVSSTGYEQYF,TGCAGCGTGTCTTCGACAGGCTACGAGCAGTACTTC
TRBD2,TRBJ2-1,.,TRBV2,CASGTSGNGEQFF,TGTGCCAGCGGGACTAGCGGGAATGGGGAGCAGTTCTTC
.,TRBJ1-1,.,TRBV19,CASSIRTVATEAFF,TGTGCCAGTAGTATAAGAACAGTGGCCACTGAAGCTTTCTTT
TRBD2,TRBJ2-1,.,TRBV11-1,CASSLRLAGYNEQFF,TGTGCCAGCAGCTTAAGGCTAGCGGGCTACAATGAGCAGTTCTTC
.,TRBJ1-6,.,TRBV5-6,CASSFGPGNNNSPLHF,TGTGCCAGCAGCTTTGGTCCGGGAAATAATAATTCACCCCTCCACTTT
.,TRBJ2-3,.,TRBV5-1,CASGPLRGSGTDTQYF,TGCGCCAGCGGTCCATTACGGGGGTCCGGCACAGATACGCAGTATTTT
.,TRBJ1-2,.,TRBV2,CASRAQINYGYTF,TGTGCCAGCAGAGCTCAGATAAACTATGGCTACACCTTC
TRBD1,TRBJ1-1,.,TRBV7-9,CASSLGETGDNTEAFF,TGTGCCAGCAGCTTAGGGGAGACAGGGGATAACACTGAAGCTTTCTTT
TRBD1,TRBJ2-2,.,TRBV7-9,CASSLARDRNTGELFF,TGTGCCAGCAGCTTAGCCCGGGACAGAAACACCGGGGAGCTGTTTTTT
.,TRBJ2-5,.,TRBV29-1,CSVAPRAPETQYF,TGCAGCGTTGCTCCCAGGGCCCCAGAGACCCAGTACTTC
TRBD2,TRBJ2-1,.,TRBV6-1,CASSEGTSGRYEQFF,TGTGCCAGCAGTGAAGGGACTAGCGGGAGGTATGAGCAGTTCTTC
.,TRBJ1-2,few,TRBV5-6,CASSSYWVESNYGYTF,TGTGCCAGCAGCTCCTATTGGGTAGAAAGTAACTATGGCTACACCTTC
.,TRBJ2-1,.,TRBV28,CASSLFGEEQFF,TGTGCCAGCAGTTTATTCGGGGAAGAGCAGTTCTTC
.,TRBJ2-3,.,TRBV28,CASSSPSRADTQYF,TGTGCCAGCAGTTCCCCGAGTCGGGCAGATACGCAGTATTTT
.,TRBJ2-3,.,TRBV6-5,CASSYSPPTGTDTQYF,TGTGCCAGCAGTTACAGCCCCCCCACTGGCACAGATACGCAGTATTTT
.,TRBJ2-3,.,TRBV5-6,CASSSGYSDTQYF,TGTGCCAGCAGCTCCGGGTATTCGGATACGCAGTATTTT